Listed below are T cell receptor beta chains from one sample, sequenced in a study of cytomegalovirus exposure and HLA in healthy donors. Here immunoSEQ multiplex PCR was the method, and the copy in TCRdb shows in-frame clones only, minus some. Here the sample spans under 150,000 clones, roughly 80% being singletons. Material for sequencing was PBMCs. The origin of the receptors is a man aged 50 to 59 in good health and CMV-seronegative. CDR3s include the opening cysteine and the closing phenylalanine or tryptophan. The D gene is left open where the match is weak. Clone size is not always given. Where it is, it says once, few, many or a class for expanded clones.

j_call d_call v_call clone_size cdr3_aa cdr3_nt
TRBJ2-3 TRBD1 TRBV5-1 NA CASSKASVWTGLSPFTSTDTQYF TGCGCCAGCAGCAAAGCCTCCGTGTGGACAGGACTCTCCCCTTTCACTAGCACAGATACGCAGTATTTT
TRBJ2-1 NA TRBV28 NA CASSPPNLRSYNEQFF TGTGCCAGCAGTCCGCCCAACCTAAGGAGCTACAATGAGCAGTTCTTC
TRBJ2-7 TRBD2 TRBV5-1 NA CASSLREADSGKVYEQYF TGCGCCAGCAGCTTGCGAGAGGCAGATAGCGGGAAGGTCTACGAGCAGTACTTC
TRBJ2-5 TRBD2 TRBV14 NA CASSQRTSGQETQYF TGTGCCAGCAGCCAGAGGACTAGCGGCCAAGAGACCCAGTACTTC
TRBJ2-3 NA TRBV2 few CASSDGSNTQYF TGTGCCAGCAGTGATGGGAGTAATACGCAGTATTTT
TRBJ2-2 NA TRBV6-5 NA CASRKLAQAGELFF TGTGCCAGCAGGAAACTAGCTCAAGCCGGGGAGCTGTTTTTT
TRBJ2-5 NA TRBV18 NA CASSQTGQETQYF TGTGCCAGCTCACAGACGGGCCAAGAGACCCAGTACTTC
TRBJ2-7 TRBD1 TRBV28 NA CASSSPGTGGYEQYF TGTGCCAGCAGTTCCCCCGGGACAGGGGGCTACGAGCAGTACTTC
TRBJ2-2 NA TRBV7-2 few CASSFQGGTGELFF TGTGCCAGCAGCTTTCAGGGGGGCACCGGGGAGCTGTTTTTT
TRBJ2-3 NA TRBV7-2 NA CATRPWQGPITDTQYF TGTGCCACCCGGCCTTGGCAGGGGCCTATCACAGATACGCAGTATTTT
TRBJ1-2 NA TRBV27 few CASSVCGYTF TGTGCCAGCTCCGTCTGTGGCTACACCTTC
TRBJ2-7 NA TRBV9 NA CASSVGGPGYEQYF TGTGCCAGCAGCGTAGGGGGCCCCGGCTACGAGCAGTACTTC
TRBJ1-2 NA TRBV29-1 NA CSVDLRSDGYTF TGCAGCGTTGATCTCCGGAGTGACGGCTACACCTTC
TRBJ2-3 TRBD2 TRBV7-2 NA CASSLGWAGATDTQYF TGTGCCAGCAGCTTAGGGTGGGCGGGAGCCACAGATACGCAGTATTTT
TRBJ2-1 NA TRBV29-1 few CSVDERVYNEQFF TGCAGCGTTGATGAGCGGGTTTACAATGAGCAGTTCTTC
TRBJ1-2 NA TRBV15 few CATSRDIGRDYGYTF TGTGCCACCAGCAGAGACATCGGCAGGGACTATGGCTACACCTTC
TRBJ2-3 TRBD1 TRBV6-1 NA CASSEVPGGGTDTQYF TGTGCCAGCAGTGAAGTCCCAGGGGGAGGCACAGATACGCAGTATTTT
TRBJ1-1 TRBD1 TRBV28 many CATTGEVTEAFF TGTGCCACGACAGGGGAGGTCACTGAAGCTTTCTTT
TRBJ1-1 NA TRBV7-9 NA CATRGGGNTEAFF TGTGCCACCAGGGGCGGGGGTAACACTGAAGCTTTCTTT
TRBJ2-7 TRBD2 TRBV28 once CASSEAGVPPEQYF TGTGCCAGCAGTGAAGCGGGAGTTCCCCCCGAGCAGTACTTC
TRBJ2-5 TRBD1 TRBV2 NA CASRRDREETQYF TGTGCCAGCAGACGGGACAGAGAAGAGACCCAGTACTTC
TRBJ2-1 TRBD2 TRBV19 NA CASSIEASGTKNEQFF TGTGCCAGTAGTATTGAGGCTAGCGGAACAAAAAATGAGCAGTTCTTC
TRBJ1-4 TRBD1 TRBV4-1 NA CASSPGGAANEKLFF TGCGCCAGCAGCCCAGGGGGCGCAGCTAATGAAAAACTGTTTTTT
TRBJ2-3 TRBD2 TRBV13 NA CASSATSGGRADTQYF TGTGCCAGCAGCGCGACTAGCGGAGGACGCGCAGATACGCAGTATTTT
TRBJ1-5 NA TRBV10-3 once CAISPGYGNQPQHF TGTGCCATCTCCCCAGGGTACGGCAATCAGCCCCAGCATTTT
TRBJ2-2 NA TRBV30 NA CAWEQDGNTGELFF TGTGCCTGGGAACAGGACGGCAACACCGGGGAGCTGTTTTTT
TRBJ2-7 TRBD2 TRBV30 NA CAWSKLAGNEQYF TGTGCCTGGAGTAAACTAGCGGGGAACGAGCAGTACTTC
TRBJ2-2 TRBD2 TRBV5-5 NA CASILTSADTGELFF TGTGCCAGCATCCTGACTAGCGCTGACACCGGGGAGCTGTTTTTT
TRBJ2-7 NA TRBV7-9 NA CASSSQDSYYEQYF TGTGCCAGCAGCTCCCAGGACAGCTACTACGAGCAGTACTTC
TRBJ1-4 NA TRBV6-1 few CASNIPPANEKLFF TGTGCCAGCAATATCCCGCCAGCTAATGAAAAACTGTTTTTT
TRBJ2-1 NA TRBV10-3 NA CAISEGHLLYNEQFF TGTGCCATCAGTGAGGGACACCTACTTTACAATGAGCAGTTCTTC
TRBJ1-2 NA TRBV14 NA CASSQGLWYGYTF TGTGCCAGCAGCCAAGGCCTATGGTATGGCTACACCTTC
TRBJ1-4 TRBD1 TRBV10-3 NA CAIRGQGASEKLFF TGTGCCATCAGGGGACAGGGGGCATCTGAAAAACTGTTTTTT
TRBJ2-7 NA TRBV6-5 NA CASSYSRESYEQYF TGTGCCAGCAGTTACTCCAGGGAATCCTACGAGCAGTACTTC
TRBJ2-6 NA TRBV19 NA CASSGGGTGANVLTF TGTGCCAGTAGTGGTGGAGGCACTGGGGCCAACGTCCTGACTTTC
TRBJ2-1 NA TRBV5-1 NA CASSLATQGGGPKGFYEQFF TGCGCCAGCAGCTTGGCGACGCAGGGTGGGGGCCCGAAGGGTTTCTATGAGCAGTTCTTC
TRBJ2-1 NA TRBV7-2 NA CASSLAPRRYNEQFF TGTGCCAGCAGCTTAGCCCCTCGTCGCTACAATGAGCAGTTCTTC
TRBJ1-5 NA TRBV5-6 NA CASSLGRGAQHF TGTGCCAGCAGCTTGGGCAGGGGAGCCCAGCATTTT
TRBJ2-7 NA TRBV6-5 NA CASSRPGAAAYEQYF TGTGCCAGCAGTCGGCCGGGAGCGGCAGCCTACGAGCAGTACTTC
TRBJ1-4 TRBD1 TRBV28 NA CASSGQGSDEKLFF TGTGCCAGCAGTGGACAGGGGTCTGATGAAAAACTGTTTTTT
TRBJ2-2 TRBD2 TRBV5-1 NA CASSIGLAGVGGELFF TGCGCCAGCAGCATAGGACTAGCGGGAGTAGGCGGGGAGCTGTTTTTT